This T cell receptor (beta chain) is from a study of control samples from healthy donors and cancer patients. Produced via immunoSEQ multiplex PCR; TCRdb's table is partial and in-frame only. The sample carries 150,000 to 200,000 clones, about 94% recorded once. The length of the CDR3 is 15 residues. CDR1 and CDR2 from the germline V gene are LNHNV and YYDKDF (reference sequence). V was pared by 4 bases and J by 0 bases, with 11 bases between. Details on this clone: Additional DNA sequences in this sample encode the identical CDR3.

Sample: blood. This clonotype originated in a woman aged 35 to 49 in good health. The rearrangement joins TRBV15 to TRBJ2-3; D is ambiguous. The CDR3 loop is CATSKGQESTDTQYF. For the CDR3, the DNA is TGTGCCACCAGCAAAGGCCAGGAGAGCACAGATACGCAGTATTTT.